The subject of this entry is one TCR beta chain. This entry belongs to a study of T cell clones after liver transplantation. This table comes from immunoSEQ multiplex PCR, and its TCRdb copy is limited to in-frame clones, with some not included. The sample has 50,000 to 60,000 clones, 60% to 80% seen once; the top ten hold around 9.1%. Sequencing used CD4+ T cells from blood, obtained at the 22-month timepoint. This receptor was obtained from a human patient who received a liver transplant. These T cells may partly come from the graft donor.

CDR3 sequence reads: CASSLATAPITPLGNEQFF. The CDR3 DNA sequence: TGTGCCAGCAGCTTAGCCACAGCCCCTATTACTCCCCTGGGTAATGAGCAGTTCTTC. The chain is built from TRBV7-8 and TRBJ2-1; unclear D gene. The CDR3 length is 19 residues. Looked up from germline, CDR1 is SGHVS and CDR2 is FQNEAQ. With 0 bases removed from V and 7 bases from J, the gap between germline ends came to 25 bases.